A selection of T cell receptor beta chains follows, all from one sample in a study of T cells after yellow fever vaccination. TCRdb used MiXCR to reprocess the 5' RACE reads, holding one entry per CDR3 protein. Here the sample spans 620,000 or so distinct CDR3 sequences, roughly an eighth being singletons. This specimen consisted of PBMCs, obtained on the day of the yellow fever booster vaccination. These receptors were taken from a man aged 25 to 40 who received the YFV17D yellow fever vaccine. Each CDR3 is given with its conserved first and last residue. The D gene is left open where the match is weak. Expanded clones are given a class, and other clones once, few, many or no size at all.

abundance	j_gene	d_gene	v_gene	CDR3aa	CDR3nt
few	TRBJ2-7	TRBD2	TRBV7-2	CASSPTLSGSYEQYF	TGTGCCAGCAGTCCAACTCTTAGCGGGAGCTACGAGCAGTACTTC
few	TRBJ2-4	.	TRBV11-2	CASSLFQLAKNIQYF	TGTGCCAGCAGCTTATTCCAGCTAGCCAAAAACATTCAGTACTTC
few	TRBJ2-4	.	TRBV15	CATSGLSKNIQYF	TGTGCCACCAGCGGTCTATCGAAAAACATTCAGTACTTC
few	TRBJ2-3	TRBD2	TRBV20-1	CGDFAGGNTDTQYF	TGCGGGGACTTCGCGGGAGGGAACACAGATACGCAGTATTTT
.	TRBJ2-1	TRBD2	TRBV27	CASSFGSGRAVNEQFF	TGTGCCAGCAGTTTTGGTAGCGGGAGGGCCGTCAATGAGCAGTTCTTC
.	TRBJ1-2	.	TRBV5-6	CASSPDPKGGGYTF	TGTGCCAGCAGCCCGGACCCAAAAGGAGGTGGCTACACCTTC
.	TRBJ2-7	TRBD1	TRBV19	CASNMGQGSEQYF	TGTGCCAGTAATATGGGACAGGGGAGCGAGCAGTACTTC
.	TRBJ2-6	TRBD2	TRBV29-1	CSVGPSGLEANVLTF	TGCAGCGTTGGGCCTTCAGGACTAGAGGCCAACGTCCTGACTTTC
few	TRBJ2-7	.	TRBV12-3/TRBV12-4	CASSSPPPYEQYF	TGTGCCAGCAGCTCCCCCCCCCCGTACGAGCAGTACTTC
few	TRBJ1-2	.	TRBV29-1	CSVEGGAPLYGYTF	TGCAGCGTTGAAGGGGGGGCGCCGTTATATGGCTACACCTTC
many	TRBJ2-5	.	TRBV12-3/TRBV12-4	CASSQVPETQYF	TGTGCCAGCAGTCAAGTCCCAGAGACCCAGTACTTC
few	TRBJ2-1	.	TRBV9	CASSVGLAKYNEQFF	TGTGCCAGCAGCGTAGGTCTAGCGAAATACAATGAGCAGTTCTTC
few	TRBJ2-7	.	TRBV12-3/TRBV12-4	CASSPRGTYEQYF	TGTGCCAGCAGTCCCCGGGGTACCTACGAGCAGTACTTC
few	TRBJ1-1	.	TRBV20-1	CSARRGGIAPQSTEAFF	TGCAGTGCTAGGAGGGGGGGGATAGCCCCCCAGTCCACTGAAGCTTTCTTT
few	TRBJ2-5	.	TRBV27	CASSLTAGTGTQYF	TGTGCCAGCAGTTTGACAGCCGGTACGGGGACCCAGTACTTC
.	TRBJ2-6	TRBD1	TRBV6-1	CASSQKKGQGAGANVLTF	TGTGCCAGCAGTCAAAAGAAAGGACAGGGGGCTGGGGCCAACGTCCTGACTTTC
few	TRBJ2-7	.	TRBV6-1	CASSRSGTLYYEQYF	TGTGCCAGCAGTCGCTCCGGGACACTCTACTACGAGCAGTACTTC
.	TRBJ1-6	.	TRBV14	CASSRHRSRDSPLHF	TGTGCCAGCAGCCGCCACAGGTCCAGGGATTCACCCCTCCACTTT
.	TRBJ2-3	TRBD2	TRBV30	CAWRLAGSGDTQYF	TGTGCCTGGAGATTAGCGGGATCGGGTGATACGCAGTATTTT
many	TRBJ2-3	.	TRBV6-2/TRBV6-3	CASSSLIRGGTTQYF	TGTGCCAGCAGTTCGCTCATCCGAGGGGGGACTACGCAGTATTTT
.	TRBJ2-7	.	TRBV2	CASTTGLYEQYF	TGTGCCAGCACCACGGGGCTTTACGAGCAGTACTTC
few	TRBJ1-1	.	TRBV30	CAWSVGVLNTEAFF	TGTGCCTGGAGTGTCGGTGTGCTGAACACTGAAGCTTTCTTT
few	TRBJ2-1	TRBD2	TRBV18	CASSPQFLLAGGNEQFF	TGTGCCAGCTCACCACAGTTTCTACTAGCGGGAGGGAATGAGCAGTTCTTC
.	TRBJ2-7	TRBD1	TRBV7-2	CASSFGTGRAYEQYF	TGTGCCAGCAGCTTCGGGACAGGGAGGGCCTACGAGCAGTACTTC
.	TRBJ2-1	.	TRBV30	CAWSVSTGKEQFF	TGTGCCTGGAGTGTTAGCACAGGGAAGGAGCAGTTCTTC
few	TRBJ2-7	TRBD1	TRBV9	CASSATGTGGHEQYF	TGTGCCAGCAGCGCCACCGGGACAGGGGGCCACGAGCAGTACTTC
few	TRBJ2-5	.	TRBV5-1	CASSFGGGGKETQYF	TGCGCCAGCAGCTTCGGAGGAGGGGGGAAAGAGACCCAGTACTTC